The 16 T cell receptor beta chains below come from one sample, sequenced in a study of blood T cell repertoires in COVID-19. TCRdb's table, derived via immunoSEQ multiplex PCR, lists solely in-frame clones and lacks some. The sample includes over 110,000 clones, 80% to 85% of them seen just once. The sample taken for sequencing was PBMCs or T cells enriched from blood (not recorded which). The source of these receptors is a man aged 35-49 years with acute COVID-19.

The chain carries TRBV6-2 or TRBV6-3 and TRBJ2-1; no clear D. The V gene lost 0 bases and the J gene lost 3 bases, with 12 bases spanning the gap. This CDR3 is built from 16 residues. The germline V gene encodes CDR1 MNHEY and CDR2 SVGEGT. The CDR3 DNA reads TGTGCCAGCAGTTACTCTCGAGGTCTCGGCTACAATGAGCAGTTCTTC. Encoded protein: CASSYSRGLGYNEQFF.

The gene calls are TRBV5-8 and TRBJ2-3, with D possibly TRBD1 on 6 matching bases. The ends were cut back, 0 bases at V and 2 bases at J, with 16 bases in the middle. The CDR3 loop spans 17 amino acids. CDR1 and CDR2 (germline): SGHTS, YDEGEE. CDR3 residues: CASSLESRGPDTDTQYF. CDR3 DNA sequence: TGTGCCAGCAGCTTGGAATCCAGGGGCCCCGACACAGATACGCAGTATTTT.

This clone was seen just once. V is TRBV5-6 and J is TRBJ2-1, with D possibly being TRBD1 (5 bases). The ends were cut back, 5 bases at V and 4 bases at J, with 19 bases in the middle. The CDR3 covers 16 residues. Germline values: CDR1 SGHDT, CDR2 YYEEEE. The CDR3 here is CASSKGPGAVYNEQFF. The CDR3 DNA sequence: TGTGCCAGCAGTAAGGGCCCTGGGGCAGTATACAATGAGCAGTTCTTC.

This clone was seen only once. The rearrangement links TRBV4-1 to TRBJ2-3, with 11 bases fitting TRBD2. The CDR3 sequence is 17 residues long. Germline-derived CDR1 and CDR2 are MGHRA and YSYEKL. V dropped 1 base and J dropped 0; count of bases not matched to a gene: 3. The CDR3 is CASSQGLAGSSTDTQYF. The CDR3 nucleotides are TGCGCCAGCAGCCAAGGACTAGCGGGGTCCAGCACAGATACGCAGTATTTT.

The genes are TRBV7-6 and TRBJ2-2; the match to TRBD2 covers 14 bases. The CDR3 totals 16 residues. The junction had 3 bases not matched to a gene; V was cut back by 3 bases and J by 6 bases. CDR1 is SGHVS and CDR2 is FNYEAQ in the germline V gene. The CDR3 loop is CASSLGLAGVSGELFF. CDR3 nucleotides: TGTGCCAGCAGCTTGGGACTAGCGGGAGTCTCCGGGGAGCTGTTTTTT.

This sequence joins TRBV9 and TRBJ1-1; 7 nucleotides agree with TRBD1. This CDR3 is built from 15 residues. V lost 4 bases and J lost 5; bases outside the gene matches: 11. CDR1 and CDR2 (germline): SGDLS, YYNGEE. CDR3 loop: CASSPREGGRTEAFF. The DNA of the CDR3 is TGTGCCAGCAGCCCGCGTGAAGGGGGCCGGACTGAAGCTTTCTTT.

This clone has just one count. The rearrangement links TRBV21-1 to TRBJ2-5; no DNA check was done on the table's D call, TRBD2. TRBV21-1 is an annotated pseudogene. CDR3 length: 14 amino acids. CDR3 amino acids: CASSTAGIQETQYF. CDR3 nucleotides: TGTGCCAGCAGCACGGCGGGAATCCAAGAGACCCAGTACTTC.

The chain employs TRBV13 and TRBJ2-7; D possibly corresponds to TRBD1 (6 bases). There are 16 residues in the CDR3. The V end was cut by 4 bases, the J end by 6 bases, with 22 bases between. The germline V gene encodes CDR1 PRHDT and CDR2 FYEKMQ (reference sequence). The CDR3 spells CASSSEQGPLRFEQYF. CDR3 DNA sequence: TGTGCCAGCAGCTCGGAACAGGGTCCCCTGAGGTTCGAGCAGTACTTC.

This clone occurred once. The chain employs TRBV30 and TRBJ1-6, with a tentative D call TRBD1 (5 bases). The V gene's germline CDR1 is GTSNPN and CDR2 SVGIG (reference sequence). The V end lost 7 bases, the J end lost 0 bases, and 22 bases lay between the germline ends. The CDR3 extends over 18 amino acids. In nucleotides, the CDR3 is TGTGCCTCGGGAGACGAGGGTTCGGGGGGCTCCTATAATTCACCCCTCCACTTT. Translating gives CASGDEGSGGSYNSPLHF.

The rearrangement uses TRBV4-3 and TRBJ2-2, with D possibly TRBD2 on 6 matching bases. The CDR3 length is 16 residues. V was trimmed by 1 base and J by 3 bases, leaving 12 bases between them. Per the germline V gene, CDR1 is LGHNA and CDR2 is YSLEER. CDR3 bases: TGCGCCAGCAGCCAAGCTAAGGGAGGCTACACCGGGGAGCTGTTTTTT. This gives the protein CASSQAKGGYTGELFF.

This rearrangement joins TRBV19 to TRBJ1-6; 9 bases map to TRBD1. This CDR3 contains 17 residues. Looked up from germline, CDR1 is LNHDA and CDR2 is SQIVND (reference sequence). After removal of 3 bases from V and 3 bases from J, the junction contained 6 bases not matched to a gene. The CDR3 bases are TGTGCCAGTAGTATGAAGACAGGGGGTTACTATAATTCACCCCTCCACTTT. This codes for CASSMKTGGYYNSPLHF.

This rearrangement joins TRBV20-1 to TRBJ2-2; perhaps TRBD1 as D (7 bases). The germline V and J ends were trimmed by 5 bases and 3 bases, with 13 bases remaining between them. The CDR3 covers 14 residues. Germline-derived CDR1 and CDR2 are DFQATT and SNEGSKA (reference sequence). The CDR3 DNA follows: TGCAGTGCTCGTGGCAGGGGGGACACCGGGGAGCTGTTTTTT. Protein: CSARGRGDTGELFF.

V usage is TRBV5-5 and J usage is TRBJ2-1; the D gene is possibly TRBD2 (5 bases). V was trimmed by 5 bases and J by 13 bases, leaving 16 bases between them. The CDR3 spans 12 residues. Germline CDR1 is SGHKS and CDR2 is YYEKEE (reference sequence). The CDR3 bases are TGTGCCAGCAGAGAGGGTATCGGGTCACAGTTCTTC. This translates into CASREGIGSQFF.

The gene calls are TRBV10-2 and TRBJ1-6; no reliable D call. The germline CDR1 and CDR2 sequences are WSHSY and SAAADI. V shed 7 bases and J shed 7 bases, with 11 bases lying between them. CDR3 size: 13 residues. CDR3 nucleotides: TGCGCCAGCACCCCCCAGTACAATTCACCCCTCCACTTT. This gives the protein CASTPQYNSPLHF.

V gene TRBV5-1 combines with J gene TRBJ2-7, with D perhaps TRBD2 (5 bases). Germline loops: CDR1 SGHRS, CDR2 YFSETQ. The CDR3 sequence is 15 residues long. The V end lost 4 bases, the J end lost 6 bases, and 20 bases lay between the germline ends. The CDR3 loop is CASSPGEAPTSEQYF. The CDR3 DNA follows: TGCGCCAGCAGCCCCGGGGAAGCCCCTACGAGCGAGCAGTACTTC.

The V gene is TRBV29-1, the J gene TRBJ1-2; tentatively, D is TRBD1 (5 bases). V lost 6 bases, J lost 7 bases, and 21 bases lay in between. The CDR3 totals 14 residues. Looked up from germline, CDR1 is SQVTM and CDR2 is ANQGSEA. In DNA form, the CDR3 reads TGCAGCGTCGACACTATGGGGCTCGGGGGTGGCTACACCTTC. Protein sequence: CSVDTMGLGGGYTF.